This T cell receptor (beta chain) originates from a study of T cells in Graves' hyperthyroidism and ophthalmopathy. Whole-study findings and limits: Also found in blood were most expanded thyroid clonotypes above 0.001.

Worth noting for this clonotype: The antigen remains unidentified.

TCR beta CDR3 region amplification was performed from RNA transcripts. Researchers ran a first-round RT-PCR on the TCR CDR3 using the HTBI primer set. Via MiXCR, TCRdb re-called the multiplex PCR reads, giving one row per CDR3 protein. Among roughly 580,000 distinct CDR3 sequences, around 13% were seen once, and the ten largest hold under 7%. The sample, blood from the first hyperthyroidism diagnosis, precedes any ophthalmopathy symptoms. The clonotype originates from a woman in her thirties with Graves' hyperthyroidism that later progressed to Graves' ophthalmopathy. Sequenced material: blood.

The CDR3 here is CASSPAALNTEAFF. CDR3 bases: TGTGCCAGCTCACCGGCGGCCTTGAACACTGAAGCTTTCTTT. This chain links TRBV18 with TRBJ1-1; D remains unclear. Trimming shortened V by 3 bases and J by 0 bases, and 8 bases separated the two germline ends. The germline V gene encodes CDR1 KGHSH and CDR2 LQKENI. This CDR3 has 14 amino acids.